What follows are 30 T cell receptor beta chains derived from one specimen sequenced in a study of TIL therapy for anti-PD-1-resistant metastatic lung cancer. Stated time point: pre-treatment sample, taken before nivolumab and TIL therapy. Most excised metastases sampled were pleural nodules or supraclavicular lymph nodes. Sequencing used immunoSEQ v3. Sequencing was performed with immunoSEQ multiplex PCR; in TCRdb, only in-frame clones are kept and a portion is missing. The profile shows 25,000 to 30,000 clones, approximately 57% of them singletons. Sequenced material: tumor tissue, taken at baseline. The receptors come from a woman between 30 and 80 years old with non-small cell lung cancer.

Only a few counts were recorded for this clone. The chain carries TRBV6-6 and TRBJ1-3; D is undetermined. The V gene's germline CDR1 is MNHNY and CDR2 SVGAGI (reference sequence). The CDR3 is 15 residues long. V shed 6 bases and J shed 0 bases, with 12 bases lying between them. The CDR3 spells CASSRVTVSGNTIYF. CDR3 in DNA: TGTGCCAGCAGCCGCGTTACAGTCTCTGGAAACACCATATATTTT.

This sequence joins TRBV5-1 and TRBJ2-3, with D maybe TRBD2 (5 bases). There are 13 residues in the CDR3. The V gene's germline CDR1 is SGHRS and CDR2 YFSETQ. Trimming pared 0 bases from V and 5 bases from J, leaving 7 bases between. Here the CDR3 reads CASSLVAKDTQYF. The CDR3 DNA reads TGCGCCAGCAGCTTGGTAGCGAAAGATACGCAGTATTTT.

CDR3 nucleotides: TGTGCCTGGAGCCGGGAGCTGTTTTTT. It specifies CAWSRELFF. J is TRBJ2-2 and V is TRBV30; D gene ambiguous. V lost 3 bases to trimming and J lost 9 bases, with 2 bases between them. Germline V CDR1 and CDR2: GTSNPN, SVGIG (reference sequence). The CDR3 has 9 amino acids.

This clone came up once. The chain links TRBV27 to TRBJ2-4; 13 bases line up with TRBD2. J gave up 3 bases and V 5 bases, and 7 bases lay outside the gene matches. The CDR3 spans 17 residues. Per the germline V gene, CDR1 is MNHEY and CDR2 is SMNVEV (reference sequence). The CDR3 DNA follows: TGTGCCAGCAGTCCGGGACTAGCGGGAATTGTCAAAAACATTCAGTACTTC. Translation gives CASSPGLAGIVKNIQYF.

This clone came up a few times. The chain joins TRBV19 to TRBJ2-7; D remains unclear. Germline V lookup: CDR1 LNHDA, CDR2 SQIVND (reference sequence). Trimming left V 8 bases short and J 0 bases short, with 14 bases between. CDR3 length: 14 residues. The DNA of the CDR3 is TGTGCCAGTTCCCGGGCCGCGAGCTCCTACGAGCAGTACTTC. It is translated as CASSRAASSYEQYF. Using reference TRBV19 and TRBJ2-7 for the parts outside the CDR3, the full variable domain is DGGITQSPKYLFRKEGQNVTLSCEQNLNHDAMYWYRQDPGQGLRLIYYSQIVNDFQKGDIAEGYSVSREKKESFPLTVTSAQKNPTAFYLCASSRAASSYEQYFGPGTRLTVT.

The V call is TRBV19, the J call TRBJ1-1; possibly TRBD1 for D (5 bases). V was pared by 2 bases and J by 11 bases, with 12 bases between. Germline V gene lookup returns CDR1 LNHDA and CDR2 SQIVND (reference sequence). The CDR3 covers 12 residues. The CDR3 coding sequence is TGTGCCAGTAGTATAATTGGGACGTCGGCTTTCTTT. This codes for CASSIIGTSAFF. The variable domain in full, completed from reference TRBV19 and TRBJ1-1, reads DGGITQSPKYLFRKEGQNVTLSCEQNLNHDAMYWYRQDPGQGLRLIYYSQIVNDFQKGDIAEGYSVSREKKESFPLTVTSAQKNPTAFYLCASSIIGTSAFFGQGTRLTVV.

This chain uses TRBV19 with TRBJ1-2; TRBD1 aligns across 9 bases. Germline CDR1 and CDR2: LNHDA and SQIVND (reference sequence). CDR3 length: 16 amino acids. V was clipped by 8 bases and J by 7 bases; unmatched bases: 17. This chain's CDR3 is CASRPRGTGKVGGYTF. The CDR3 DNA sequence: TGTGCCAGTCGTCCAAGGGGGACAGGGAAAGTGGGTGGCTACACCTTC.

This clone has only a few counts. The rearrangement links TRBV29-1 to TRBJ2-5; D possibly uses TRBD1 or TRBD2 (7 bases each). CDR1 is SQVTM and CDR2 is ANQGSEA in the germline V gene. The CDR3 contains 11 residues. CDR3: CTYRGGETQYF. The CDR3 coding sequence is TGCACCTACAGGGGAGGGGAGACCCAGTACTTC.

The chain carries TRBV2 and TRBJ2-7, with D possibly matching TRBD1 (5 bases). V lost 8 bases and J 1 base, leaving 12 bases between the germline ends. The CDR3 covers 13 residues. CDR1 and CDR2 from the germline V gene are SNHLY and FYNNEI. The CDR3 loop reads CASARDSSYEQYF. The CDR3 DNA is TGTGCCAGCGCCAGAGACAGTTCCTACGAGCAGTACTTC.

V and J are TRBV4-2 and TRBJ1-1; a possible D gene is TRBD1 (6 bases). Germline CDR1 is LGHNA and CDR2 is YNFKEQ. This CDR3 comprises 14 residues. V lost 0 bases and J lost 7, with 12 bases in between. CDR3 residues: CASSQETQGHEAFF. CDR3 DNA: TGTGCCAGCAGCCAAGAGACCCAGGGACATGAAGCTTTCTTT.

The CDR3 coding sequence is TGTGCCAGTAGTATCCCGGTCACTAGCGATATGGAGACCCAGTACTTC. This sequence encodes CASSIPVTSDMETQYF. The rearrangement joins TRBV19 to TRBJ2-5; 7 nucleotides agree with TRBD2. Germline values: CDR1 LNHDA, CDR2 SQIVND (reference sequence). There are 16 residues in the CDR3. V trimming: 3 bases; J trimming: 5 bases; junction bases outside the gene matches: 12. The full variable domain, with the rest looked up from reference TRBV19 and TRBJ2-5, is DGGITQSPKYLFRKEGQNVTLSCEQNLNHDAMYWYRQDPGQGLRLIYYSQIVNDFQKGDIAEGYSVSREKKESFPLTVTSAQKNPTAFYLCASSIPVTSDMETQYFGPGTRLLVL.

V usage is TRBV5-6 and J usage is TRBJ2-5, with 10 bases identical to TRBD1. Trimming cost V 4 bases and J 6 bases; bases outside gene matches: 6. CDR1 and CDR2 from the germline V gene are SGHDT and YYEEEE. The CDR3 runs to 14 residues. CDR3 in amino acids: CASSMGQGMKTQYF. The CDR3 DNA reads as TGTGCCAGCAGCATGGGACAGGGGATGAAGACCCAGTACTTC.

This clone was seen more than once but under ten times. The chain's CDR3 is CASSQGSSGRATGELFF. As DNA, the CDR3 is TGTGCCAGCAGCCAAGGCTCTAGCGGGAGGGCCACCGGGGAGCTGTTTTTT. The V gene is TRBV4-2, the J gene TRBJ2-2; 12 bases agree with TRBD2. CDR1 is LGHNA and CDR2 is YNFKEQ in the germline V gene. The CDR3 is 17 amino acids. V shed 1 base, J shed 4 bases, and the junction held 4 bases outside the gene matches.

CDR3 bases: TGCAGCGTGAAGAAGGGTTCCACTGAAGCTTTCTTT. This codes for CSVKKGSTEAFF. This chain connects TRBV29-1 to TRBJ1-1; no definite D call. This CDR3 is 12 amino acids long. The germline gives CDR1 SQVTM, CDR2 ANQGSEA. V lost 6 bases, J lost 4 bases, and 12 bases lay in between.

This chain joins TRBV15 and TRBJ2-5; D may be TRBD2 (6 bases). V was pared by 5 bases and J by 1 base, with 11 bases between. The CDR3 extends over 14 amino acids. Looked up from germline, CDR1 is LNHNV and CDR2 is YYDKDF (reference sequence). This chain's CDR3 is CATSGGTFQETQYF. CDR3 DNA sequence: TGTGCCACCAGCGGGGGGACTTTCCAAGAGACCCAGTACTTC. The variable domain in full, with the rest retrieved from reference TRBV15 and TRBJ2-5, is DAMVIQNPRYQVTQFGKPVTLSCSQTLNHNVMYWYQQKSSQAPKLLFHYYDKDFNNEADTPDNFQSRRPNTSFCFLDIRSPGLGDTAMYLCATSGGTFQETQYFGPGTRLLVL.

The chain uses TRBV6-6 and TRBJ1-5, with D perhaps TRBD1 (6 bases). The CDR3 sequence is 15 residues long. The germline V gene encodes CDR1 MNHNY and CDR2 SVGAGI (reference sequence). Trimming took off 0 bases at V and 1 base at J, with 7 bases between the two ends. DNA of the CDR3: TGTGCCAGCAGTTACTCAGGGGGGAGCAATCAGCCCCAGCATTTT. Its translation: CASSYSGGSNQPQHF.

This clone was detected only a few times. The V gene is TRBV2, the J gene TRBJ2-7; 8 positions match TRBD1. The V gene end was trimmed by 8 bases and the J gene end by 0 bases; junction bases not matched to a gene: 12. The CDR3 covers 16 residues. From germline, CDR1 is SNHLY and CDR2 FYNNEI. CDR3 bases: TGTGCCAGCGAGTCGCCCCAGGGGGCCTTCTCCTACGAGCAGTACTTC. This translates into CASESPQGAFSYEQYF.

CDR3 region: CSVEAVASGRNEQYF. In nucleotides, the CDR3 is TGCAGCGTTGAAGCAGTGGCTAGCGGGAGAAACGAGCAGTACTTC. The rearrangement uses TRBV29-1 and TRBJ2-7; 10 bases fit TRBD2. Germline V lookup: CDR1 SQVTM, CDR2 ANQGSEA. The junction had 8 bases not matched to a gene; V was cut back by 1 base and J by 5 bases. The CDR3 is 15 residues long.

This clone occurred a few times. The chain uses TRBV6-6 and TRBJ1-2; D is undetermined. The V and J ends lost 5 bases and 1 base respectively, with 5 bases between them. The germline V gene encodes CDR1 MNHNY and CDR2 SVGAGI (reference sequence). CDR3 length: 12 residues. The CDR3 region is CASSPNNYGYTF. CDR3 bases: TGTGCCAGCAGTCCCAATAACTATGGCTACACCTTC.

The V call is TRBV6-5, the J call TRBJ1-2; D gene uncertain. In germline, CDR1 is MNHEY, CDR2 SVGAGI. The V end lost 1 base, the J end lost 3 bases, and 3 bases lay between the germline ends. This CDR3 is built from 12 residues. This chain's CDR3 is CASSYYDYGYTF. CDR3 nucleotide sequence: TGTGCCAGCAGTTACTATGACTATGGCTACACCTTC.

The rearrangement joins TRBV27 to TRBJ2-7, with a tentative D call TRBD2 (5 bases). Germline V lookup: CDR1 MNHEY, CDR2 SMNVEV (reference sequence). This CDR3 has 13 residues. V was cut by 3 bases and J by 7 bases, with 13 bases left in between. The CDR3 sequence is CASSFYGVGEQYF. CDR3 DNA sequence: TGTGCCAGCAGTTTTTACGGGGTTGGGGAGCAGTACTTC.

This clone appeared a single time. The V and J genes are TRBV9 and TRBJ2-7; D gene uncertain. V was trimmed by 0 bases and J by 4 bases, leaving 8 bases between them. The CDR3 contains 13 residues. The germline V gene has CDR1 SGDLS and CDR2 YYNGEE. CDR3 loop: CASSVAESYEQYF. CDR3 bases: TGTGCCAGCAGCGTAGCCGAATCTTACGAGCAGTACTTC.

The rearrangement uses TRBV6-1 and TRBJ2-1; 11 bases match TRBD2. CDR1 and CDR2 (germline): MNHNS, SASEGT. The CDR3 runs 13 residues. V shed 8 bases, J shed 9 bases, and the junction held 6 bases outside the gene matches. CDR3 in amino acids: CASLLAGGAEQFF. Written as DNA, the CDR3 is TGTGCCAGCCTCCTAGCGGGAGGAGCTGAGCAGTTCTTC.

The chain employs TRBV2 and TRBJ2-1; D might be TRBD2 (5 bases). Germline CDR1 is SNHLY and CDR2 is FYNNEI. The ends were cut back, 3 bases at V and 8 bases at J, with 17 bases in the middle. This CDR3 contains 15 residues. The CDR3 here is CASSDVGGLVDEQFF. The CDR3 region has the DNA TGTGCCAGCAGTGATGTTGGCGGGCTTGTCGATGAGCAGTTCTTC. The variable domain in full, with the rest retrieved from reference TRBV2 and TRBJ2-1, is EPEVTQTPSHQVTQMGQEVILRCVPISNHLYFYWYRQILGQKVEFLVSFYNNEISEKSEIFDDQFSVERPDGSNFTLKIRSTKLEDSAMYFCASSDVGGLVDEQFFGPGTRLTVL.

In DNA, the CDR3 is TGTGCCAGCAGCTTGCGGACTAGCGACCAACAGTTCTTC. This encodes CASSLRTSDQQFF. V and J are TRBV11-3 and TRBJ2-1, with 9 bases identical to TRBD2. The CDR3 totals 13 residues. Germline trimming cut 3 bases from V and 13 bases from J; bases unmatched to any gene: 7. Germline V gene lookup returns CDR1 SGHNT and CDR2 YENEEA.

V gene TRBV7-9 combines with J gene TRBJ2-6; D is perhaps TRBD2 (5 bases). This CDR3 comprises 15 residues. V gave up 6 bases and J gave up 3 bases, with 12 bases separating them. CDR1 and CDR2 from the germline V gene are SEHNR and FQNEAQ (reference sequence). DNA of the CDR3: TGTGCCAGCAGGGAGAGAGAGGGTGGGGCCAACGTCCTGACTTTC. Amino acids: CASREREGGANVLTF. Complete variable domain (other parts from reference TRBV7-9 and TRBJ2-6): DTGVSQNPRHKITKRGQNVTFRCDPISEHNRLYWYRQTLGQGPEFLTYFQNEAQLEKSRLLSDRFSAERPKGSFSTLEIQRTEQGDSAMYLCASREREGGANVLTFGAGSRLTVL.

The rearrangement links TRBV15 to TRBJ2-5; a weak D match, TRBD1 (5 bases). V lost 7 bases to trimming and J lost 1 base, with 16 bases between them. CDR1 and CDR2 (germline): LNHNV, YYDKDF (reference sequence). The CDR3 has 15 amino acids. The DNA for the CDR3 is TGTGCCACCACCCGAAACTGGGGCGCCCAAGAGACCCAGTACTTC. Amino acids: CATTRNWGAQETQYF.

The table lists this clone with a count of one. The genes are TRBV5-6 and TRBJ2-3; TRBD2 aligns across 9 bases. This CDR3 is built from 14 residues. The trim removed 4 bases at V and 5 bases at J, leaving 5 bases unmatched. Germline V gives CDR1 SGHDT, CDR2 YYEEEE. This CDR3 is CASSLLAGIDTQYF. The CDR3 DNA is TGTGCCAGCAGCCTGCTAGCGGGAATAGATACGCAGTATTTT. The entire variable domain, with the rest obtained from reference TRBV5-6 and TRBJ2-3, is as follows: DAGVTQSPTHLIKTRGQQVTLRCSPKSGHDTVSWYQQALGQGPQFIFQYYEEEERQRGNFPDRFSGHQFPNYSSELNVNALLLGDSALYLCASSLLAGIDTQYFGPGTRLTVL.

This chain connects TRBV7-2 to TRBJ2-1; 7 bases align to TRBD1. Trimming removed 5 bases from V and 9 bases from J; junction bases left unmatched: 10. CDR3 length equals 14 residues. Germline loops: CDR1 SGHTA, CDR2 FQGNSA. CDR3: CASSPGTAQAEQFF. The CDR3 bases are TGTGCCAGCAGCCCCGGGACAGCTCAAGCTGAGCAGTTCTTC.

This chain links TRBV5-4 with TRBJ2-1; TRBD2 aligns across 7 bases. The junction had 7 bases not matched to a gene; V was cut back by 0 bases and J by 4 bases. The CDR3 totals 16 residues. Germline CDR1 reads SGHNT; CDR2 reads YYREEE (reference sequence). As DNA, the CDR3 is TGTGCCAGCAGCTTGGTGGCTAGCGGAAGGTACAATGAGCAGTTCTTC. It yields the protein CASSLVASGRYNEQFF.